Listed below are T cell receptor beta chains from one sample, sequenced in a study of identical twins. Using its own MiXCR run on the 5' RACE reads, TCRdb lists one record per CDR3 protein. The sample shows some 330,000 distinct CDR3 sequences, around 9.7% of them seen only once. Sequencing used naive T cells sorted from blood. Receptors were obtained from a woman between 45 and 65 years old in good health. CDR3s include the opening cysteine and the closing phenylalanine or tryptophan. The order of the fields is clone size, J gene, D gene, V gene, CDR3 protein, CDR3 DNA. A D gene is named only where the DNA matches it firmly. Clone size appears in some rows only: once, few, many, or a class for an expanded clone.

abundance: few
j_gene: TRBJ2-5
d_gene: TRBD2
v_gene: TRBV20-1
CDR3aa: CSARDPSGATVETQYF
CDR3nt: TGCAGTGCTAGAGATCCTAGCGGGGCCACCGTGGAGACCCAGTACTTC

abundance: many
j_gene: TRBJ2-7
d_gene: TRBD2
v_gene: TRBV20-1
CDR3aa: CSSRLAGGYEQYF
CDR3nt: TGCAGTTCCAGACTAGCGGGAGGCTACGAGCAGTACTTC

abundance: .
j_gene: TRBJ1-6
d_gene: .
v_gene: TRBV24-1
CDR3aa: CATIQGNSPLHF
CDR3nt: TGTGCCACCATCCAGGGGAATTCACCCCTCCACTTT

abundance: .
j_gene: TRBJ2-5
d_gene: TRBD2
v_gene: TRBV5-1
CDR3aa: CASSFGTSAGGETQYF
CDR3nt: TGCGCCAGCAGCTTCGGGACTAGTGCGGGGGGAGAGACCCAGTACTTC

abundance: many
j_gene: TRBJ2-7
d_gene: .
v_gene: TRBV20-1
CDR3aa: CSADRKSSYEQYF
CDR3nt: TGCAGTGCCGACAGAAAGTCGTCCTACGAGCAGTACTTC

abundance: .
j_gene: TRBJ1-1
d_gene: .
v_gene: TRBV4-1
CDR3aa: CASSQPVVTNTEAFF
CDR3nt: TGCGCCAGCAGCCAACCAGTTGTGACGAACACTGAAGCTTTCTTT

abundance: .
j_gene: TRBJ2-7
d_gene: TRBD2
v_gene: TRBV3-1
CDR3aa: CASSLPGTSVHEQYF
CDR3nt: TGTGCCAGCAGCCTTCCCGGGACTAGCGTCCACGAGCAGTACTTC

abundance: .
j_gene: TRBJ2-2
d_gene: TRBD1
v_gene: TRBV12-3/TRBV12-4
CDR3aa: CASRRTGSGELFF
CDR3nt: TGTGCCAGCAGGAGGACAGGGTCCGGGGAGCTGTTTTTT

abundance: .
j_gene: TRBJ1-1
d_gene: .
v_gene: TRBV14
CDR3aa: CASSQVPGRTEAFF
CDR3nt: TGTGCCAGCAGCCAAGTCCCGGGGCGGACTGAAGCTTTCTTT

abundance: few
j_gene: TRBJ2-3
d_gene: .
v_gene: TRBV14
CDR3aa: CASSQGTTDTQYF
CDR3nt: TGTGCCAGCAGCCAAGGGACCACAGATACGCAGTATTTT

abundance: many
j_gene: TRBJ2-2
d_gene: .
v_gene: TRBV5-1
CDR3aa: CASSLGALGGELFF
CDR3nt: TGCGCCAGCAGCTTGGGGGCTCTCGGCGGGGAGCTGTTTTTT

abundance: few
j_gene: TRBJ1-1
d_gene: .
v_gene: TRBV5-1
CDR3aa: CASSLIMRTVLNTEAFF
CDR3nt: TGCGCCAGCAGCCTGATAATGCGGACAGTCCTGAACACTGAAGCTTTCTTT

abundance: many
j_gene: TRBJ1-1
d_gene: .
v_gene: TRBV12-5
CDR3aa: CASGLRGMNTEAFF
CDR3nt: TGTGCTAGTGGTTTGAGGGGCATGAACACTGAAGCTTTCTTT

abundance: few
j_gene: TRBJ2-6
d_gene: .
v_gene: TRBV5-1
CDR3aa: CASSPLGSGANVLTF
CDR3nt: TGCGCCAGCAGCCCGTTGGGCTCTGGGGCCAACGTCCTGACTTTC

abundance: .
j_gene: TRBJ2-5
d_gene: .
v_gene: TRBV2
CDR3aa: CASSGSQETQYF
CDR3nt: TGTGCCAGCAGTGGGTCCCAAGAGACCCAGTACTTC

abundance: few
j_gene: TRBJ2-7
d_gene: .
v_gene: TRBV20-1
CDR3aa: CSARDRRTRIHEQYF
CDR3nt: TGCAGTGCTAGAGATCGTAGGACAAGGATCCACGAGCAGTACTTC

abundance: .
j_gene: TRBJ1-5
d_gene: .
v_gene: TRBV10-3
CDR3aa: CAIRGGTQPQHF
CDR3nt: TGTGCCATAAGGGGAGGGACCCAGCCCCAGCATTTT

abundance: few
j_gene: TRBJ1-1
d_gene: .
v_gene: TRBV6-2/TRBV6-3
CDR3aa: CASRQPGTGAFF
CDR3nt: TGTGCCAGCAGGCAACCTGGGACCGGAGCTTTCTTT

abundance: .
j_gene: TRBJ2-7
d_gene: TRBD1
v_gene: TRBV12-5
CDR3aa: CASGLDQTGNEQYF
CDR3nt: TGTGCTAGTGGTTTGGACCAGACAGGGAACGAGCAGTACTTC

abundance: few
j_gene: TRBJ2-5
d_gene: .
v_gene: TRBV20-1
CDR3aa: CSGGKGLGETQYF
CDR3nt: TGCAGTGGGGGAAAAGGGCTAGGAGAGACCCAGTACTTC

abundance: few
j_gene: TRBJ2-5
d_gene: TRBD2
v_gene: TRBV12-3/TRBV12-4
CDR3aa: CASSLSSGRAETQYF
CDR3nt: TGTGCCAGCAGTTTATCAAGCGGGAGGGCGGAGACCCAGTACTTC

abundance: many
j_gene: TRBJ2-1
d_gene: .
v_gene: TRBV29-1
CDR3aa: CSSRDQYNEQFF
CDR3nt: TGCAGCTCCCGGGACCAATACAATGAGCAGTTCTTC

abundance: few
j_gene: TRBJ2-1
d_gene: .
v_gene: TRBV7-2
CDR3aa: CASSLRGIGTSSYNEQFF
CDR3nt: TGTGCCAGCAGCTTAAGGGGGATCGGCACAAGCTCCTACAATGAGCAGTTCTTC

abundance: .
j_gene: TRBJ2-3
d_gene: TRBD2
v_gene: TRBV7-8
CDR3aa: CASSKYATGLPMTDTQYF
CDR3nt: TGTGCCAGCAGCAAATACGCAACGGGACTACCCATGACAGATACGCAGTATTTT

abundance: .
j_gene: TRBJ2-6
d_gene: .
v_gene: TRBV24-1
CDR3aa: CATSDRDSGALVGANVLTF
CDR3nt: TGTGCCACCAGTGACCGGGACTCGGGGGCACTAGTTGGGGCCAACGTCCTGACTTTC

abundance: many
j_gene: TRBJ2-7
d_gene: TRBD2
v_gene: TRBV12-3/TRBV12-4
CDR3aa: CASSPPPPGLAAYEQYF
CDR3nt: TGTGCCAGCAGTCCACCCCCCCCCGGACTAGCGGCCTACGAGCAGTACTTC

abundance: many
j_gene: TRBJ2-1
d_gene: .
v_gene: TRBV20-1
CDR3aa: CSARDGSASAYNEQFF
CDR3nt: TGCAGTGCTAGAGATGGATCGGCTAGCGCCTACAATGAGCAGTTCTTC

abundance: .
j_gene: TRBJ2-5
d_gene: .
v_gene: TRBV24-1
CDR3aa: CATSDPGREQETQYF
CDR3nt: TGTGCCACCAGTGACCCCGGAAGGGAGCAAGAGACCCAGTACTTC

abundance: .
j_gene: TRBJ2-4
d_gene: .
v_gene: TRBV12-3/TRBV12-4
CDR3aa: CASSFGSGKNIQYF
CDR3nt: TGTGCCAGCAGTTTCGGGAGCGGAAAAAACATTCAGTACTTC

abundance: few
j_gene: TRBJ2-5
d_gene: TRBD2
v_gene: TRBV4-1
CDR3aa: CASSQTSGSGQETQYF
CDR3nt: TGCGCCAGCAGCCAAACTAGCGGGAGTGGTCAAGAGACCCAGTACTTC

abundance: .
j_gene: TRBJ2-5
d_gene: .
v_gene: TRBV4-1
CDR3aa: CASSGGVTQYF
CDR3nt: TGCGCCAGCAGCGGGGGAGTGACCCAGTACTTC

abundance: .
j_gene: TRBJ1-4
d_gene: .
v_gene: TRBV7-2
CDR3aa: CASSMGPNEKLFF
CDR3nt: TGTGCCAGCAGCATGGGACCTAATGAAAAACTGTTTTTT

abundance: many
j_gene: TRBJ1-6
d_gene: TRBD1
v_gene: TRBV10-3
CDR3aa: CAISGDSDSPLHF
CDR3nt: TGTGCCATCAGTGGGGACAGTGATTCACCCCTCCACTTT

abundance: .
j_gene: TRBJ2-3
d_gene: .
v_gene: TRBV7-9
CDR3aa: CASSRPGTASTDTQYF
CDR3nt: TGTGCCAGCAGCCGACCAGGGACGGCTAGCACAGATACGCAGTATTTT

abundance: .
j_gene: TRBJ2-3
d_gene: TRBD2
v_gene: TRBV6-5
CDR3aa: CASSSRTSGIYTQYF
CDR3nt: TGTGCCAGCAGTTCCAGGACTAGCGGGATTTATACGCAGTATTTT

abundance: few
j_gene: TRBJ1-2
d_gene: .
v_gene: TRBV6-6
CDR3aa: CASSYSGPGKDGGYTF
CDR3nt: TGTGCCAGCAGTTATTCCGGGCCAGGGAAAGATGGTGGCTACACCTTC

abundance: many
j_gene: TRBJ2-5
d_gene: .
v_gene: TRBV5-6
CDR3aa: CASSLTTQVSSKSQYF
CDR3nt: TGTGCCAGCAGCTTGACTACCCAGGTCTCCTCGAAAAGCCAGTACTTC

abundance: few
j_gene: TRBJ2-2
d_gene: .
v_gene: TRBV7-8
CDR3aa: CASSSLNGNTGELFF
CDR3nt: TGTGCCAGCAGCTCTCTAAACGGGAACACCGGGGAGCTGTTTTTT

abundance: .
j_gene: TRBJ2-2
d_gene: .
v_gene: TRBV9
CDR3aa: CASSEGGANTGELFF
CDR3nt: TGTGCCAGCAGCGAAGGGGGGGCGAACACCGGGGAGCTGTTTTTT

abundance: .
j_gene: TRBJ2-1
d_gene: .
v_gene: TRBV12-3/TRBV12-4
CDR3aa: CASSFTQGGRFF
CDR3nt: TGTGCCAGCAGTTTTACCCAGGGGGGGAGGTTCTTC

abundance: few
j_gene: TRBJ1-4
d_gene: TRBD1
v_gene: TRBV7-9
CDR3aa: CASSLGRLRDRSTNEKLFF
CDR3nt: TGTGCCAGCAGCTTAGGACGACTCCGGGACAGGTCTACTAATGAAAAACTGTTTTTT

abundance: few
j_gene: TRBJ1-1
d_gene: .
v_gene: TRBV3-1
CDR3aa: CASSGHIEAFF
CDR3nt: TGTGCCAGCAGCGGCCATATTGAAGCTTTCTTT

abundance: .
j_gene: TRBJ2-7
d_gene: .
v_gene: TRBV11-2
CDR3aa: CASSLDRTPSYEQYF
CDR3nt: TGTGCCAGCAGCTTAGACAGGACCCCTTCCTACGAGCAGTACTTC

abundance: .
j_gene: TRBJ2-4
d_gene: TRBD2
v_gene: TRBV20-1
CDR3aa: CSAKLAGAPNIQYF
CDR3nt: TGCAGTGCTAAGCTAGCGGGAGCCCCCAACATTCAGTACTTC

abundance: few
j_gene: TRBJ1-2
d_gene: .
v_gene: TRBV2
CDR3aa: CASSYTALDGYTF
CDR3nt: TGTGCCAGCAGTTACACGGCACTCGATGGCTACACCTTC